This paragraph reports one TCR beta chain. This sample is drawn from a study of cytomegalovirus exposure and HLA in healthy donors. V shed 5 bases and J shed 6 bases, with 4 bases lying between them. The germline V gene encodes CDR1 SEHNR and CDR2 FQNEAQ (reference sequence). This CDR3 spans 11 amino acids. A multiplex PCR was run with 60 Vbeta primers and 13 Jbeta primers. Assay used: immunoSEQ multiplex PCR; TCRdb lists only in-frame clones, some missing. The sample lists 130,000 to 150,000 clones, 80% seen once, with about 2.2% in the top ten. The TCR sequence derives from a man under 40 in good health and CMV-seronegative. The V and J genes are TRBV7-9 and TRBJ2-2; D unclear. The source material was PBMCs. The CDR3 region is CASSLSGELFF. CDR3 DNA: TGTGCCAGCAGCCTCTCCGGGGAGCTGTTTTTT.